This T cell receptor (beta chain) is drawn from a study of cytomegalovirus exposure and HLA in healthy donors (dated by TCRdb to 2016 to 2017). For context, the study as a whole: According to an earlier analysis of around 600 of the donors, 150 million to 200 million T cells yielded 117 million unique TCR beta sequences and about 300 Gb of sequence data. All discovery cohort repertoires had been generated using a single sequencing platform. To study patterns of TCR occurrence, a later analysis re-analyzed previously published TCR beta repertoires from hundreds of donors and added high-resolution HLA genotyping. The study aimed to test whether cataloging public T cell receptors could reveal signatures of past pathogen exposure. Genome-wide SNP genotypes for about 65% of the roughly 700 donors were used in a later genetic analysis, which treated that subset as a discovery cohort. HLA typing covered class I and class II loci at four-digit resolution. The study profiled the T cell repertoires of fewer than 850 subjects by immunosequencing and related them to cytomegalovirus serostatus. An early release that covered about 600 HLA-typed donors contained approximately 300 gigabases of sequencing data and 70 million to 100 million unique TCR sequences. The study combined high-throughput TCR immunosequencing, statistical association of individual TCRs with disease status, and machine learning to predict cytomegalovirus infection status. The number of donors typed differed by locus, with about 629-630 for A, B, C, DRB1 and DQB1, over 500 for DQA1, 606 for DPA1, and about 450 for DPB1. In the later analysis, no new phenotypic data were used to find candidate immune exposures; instead, reliance was placed on TCR beta sequences and their occurrence across donors. In addition to the first cohort of 666 subjects, a separate validation cohort of approximately 130 different subjects was used. Among a few hundred genotyped donors of the cohort, an average of approximately 250,000 unique TCR beta nucleotide sequences were sequenced per donor, roughly 18% of them non-productive. Roughly 5 DR-DQ haplotypes were handled as single units for association and clustering, since linkage in the cohort was strong. Of the approximately 400 genotyped donors, about 80% fell in the genetic ancestry cluster associated with self-reported Caucasian donors. Donor age, sex, ethnicity and CMV serostatus were compiled alongside the repertoire data. To decide whether each TCR beta V gene segment behaved as functional or pseudogenic, an earlier analysis of some 600 of the donors relied on high-throughput TCR beta sequencing.

The CDR1 and CDR2 encoded by the germline V gene (reference sequence) are SGHNT and YYREEE. V is cut back by 0 bases and J by 6 bases, with 2 bases in the junction unmatched. There are 13 amino acids in the CDR3, from cysteine to phenylalanine inclusive. Only the CDR3 portion is preserved as DNA: 39 bases, with reading frame beginning at the first base. The library was prepared using the immunoSEQ multiplex PCR assay. A mixture of 60 forward primers for TCR Vbeta segments and 13 reverse primers for TCR Jbeta segments was used in the multiplex PCR. The CDR3 region of rearranged TCR beta genes was amplified from genomic DNA with a multiplex PCR assay. On the Illumina HiSeq System, the amplified TCR beta libraries were sequenced as 87-base-pair reads. In the paper's pipeline: Across the 670 or so repertoires, a later analysis counted tens of millions of unique TCR beta chains, 8.5 million to 12 million of which were shared by at least two donors. To remove PCR and sequencing errors, raw reads were error-corrected and collapsed into unique sequences using a nearest-neighbor algorithm that merged closely related sequences. CDR3 sequences were aligned to IMGT reference sequences to assign V, D and J gene segments. For a sequence to be retained, a match of at least six nucleotides was required to both a V gene segment and a J gene segment. A rearrangement counted as productive if the CDR3 had no stop codons and remained in frame with V and J, and every other rearrangement counted as non-productive. Following IMGT convention, CDR3 was defined as the stretch from the second conserved V-encoded cysteine up to the conserved J-encoded phenylalanine. The earlier analysis of 500 to 650 of the donors excluded any sequence lacking an unambiguous match to a single V gene segment. In an earlier analysis of a few hundred of the donors, V segments were called functional above 56.7% productive rearrangements and were called segregating when the between-donor standard deviation exceeded 5%. A statistical classification framework was developed to diagnose cytomegalovirus status using the catalog of TCR beta chain sequences. In a later analysis, V and J genes were assigned by comparing TCR nucleotide sequences against IMGT/GENE-DB human TR gene sequences. Using the TCRdist pipeline, a later analysis assigned CDR3 sequences along with most-parsimonious VDJ recombination scenarios. In a later analysis, each TCR beta chain was defined by its CDR3 amino acid sequence together with its V-gene family, and reads lacking a unique V-gene family were excluded. As a way to deal with suspected cross-contamination and a sequencing artifact, a later analysis dropped 500 to 700 nucleotide sequences that were highly shared and had low generation probability. In a later analysis, a clonal expansion index was calculated for each public chain from normalized within-repertoire ranks of inferred template counts. In a later analysis, generation probabilities were computed with a VDJ recombination model fitted to out-of-frame rearrangements, and the resulting probabilities were checked against IGoR. Hypergeometric tests were used in a later analysis to score TCR-TCR, TCR-HLA and TCR-CMV co-occurrence, with a repertoire-size bias correction applied to the TCR pairs. To estimate false discovery rates, a later analysis permuted the HLA or CMV assignments 20 times. In a later analysis, co-occurring TCRs were grouped with DBSCAN, and TCRdist sequence similarity was added when clustering was performed within HLA-allele-positive subsets. Repertoires with fewer than 30,000 or more than 120,000 public chains, plus five repertoires with anomalous nucleotide sharing, were excluded from co-occurrence clustering. TCRdb took this table from immuneACCESS and kept in-frame rearrangements with V and J called. Such tables lack part of the clones; where checked against another copy, unresolved V genes explain under half of the gap, and the rest is unexplained. The DNA gave D and trimming, while V, J and clone size come from that table. Counted in this sample were about 160,000 clones; roughly 80% of them appeared once. Approximately 0.8% of the sample is in the top ten clones.

The full study reports these points: In the study, 150 to 200 TCR beta chains were listed as associated with cytomegalovirus. V-gene and J-gene trimming of TCR beta chains was associated with a missense DCLRE1C variant in a later genetic analysis, and the association was replicated in an independent cohort. The classifier was reported to diagnose cytomegalovirus status with high specificity and sensitivity in both the original cohort and the validation cohort. Roughly uniform sequencing depth across donors was assumed in presence/absence analyses, although this assumption may not hold. According to the authors, the approach could potentially be generalized to other disease states and immunological phenotypes. A further reported finding was that TCR beta sequences accurately predicted the HLA-A and HLA-B alleles for most subjects in the first cohort. A cluster of highly shared sequence variants was judged likely to be a technical artifact of the sequencing pipeline. In vitro tests confirmed that three of the cytomegalovirus-associated TCR beta chains recognize cytomegalovirus antigens. While some public TCRs were present in many individuals, most TCR sequences turned up only very rarely across donors. An earlier analysis of some 590 of the donors showed that most TCR beta V segments appeared in productive rearrangements either about 90% or about 30% of the time, which broadly matched IMGT annotations. In a later analysis, HLA-associated TCR beta chains were found to be more clonally expanded and to have lower generation probabilities than equally common non-associated chains. According to a later analysis, TCR association rates differed among HLA loci, with DRB1 alleles showing the most associated TCRs and HLA-C alleles showing the fewest. Because HLA typing was unavailable for some donors at each locus, only the typed subset was used in association tests. In a later analysis, several top co-occurrence clusters were reported to appear linked to parvovirus B19, influenza, CMV and Epstein-Barr virus. The 87-base-pair reads could not distinguish some IMGT-functional V segments, including TRBV6-2 and TRBV6-3, so those segments were excluded. Specific HLA alleles were associated with some 15,000 TCR beta sequences at a false discovery rate of 0.05 in a later analysis. Assigning TCR associations to individual alleles was difficult when HLA alleles, especially DR and DQ, strongly co-occurred. In a later genetic analysis, fewer N-insertions in productive TCRs were reported among donors in an Asian-associated ancestry cluster than the approximately 630-donor mean. Correlated functional status among segregating V segments might reflect linkage disequilibrium, but an unknown experimental factor could not be ruled out. CMV serostatus was the only immune exposure information available for the cohort. Because counts were too low, 15 to 20 rarely observed V segments, including chromosome 9 orphons, were left out of the earlier analysis of roughly 600 of the donors. In this cohort, only TCR beta chains were sequenced, and detectable features were limited by the absence of alpha or paired-chain data. In a later analysis, most CMV-associated TCR beta chains were found to appear HLA-restricted, with HLA associations seemingly driven largely by CMV exposure.

The cohort comprised under 700 healthy bone marrow donors. At the time of sampling, every cohort member was nominally healthy, though immune exposures that went unrecorded were likely present. The donor was CMV seronegative and belonged to the group of under 400 seronegative cohort members. A peripheral blood sample was provided by each donor, and peripheral blood mononuclear cells were used for TCR beta sequencing. The Qiagen DNeasy Blood Extraction Kit was used to extract genomic DNA from the blood cell samples. Notes on this clone: There is no known antigen for this receptor. Per-base quality was not reported, and no clone a single base away is much larger than it.

Sequenced input: PBMCs. In this chain, TRBV5-4 is recombined with TRBJ1-1, with 7 junctional bases fitting TRBD1. The sequence was collected from a woman in her late teens or twenties in good health and CMV-seronegative. The CDR3 protein: CASSLAGTAEAFF. The sequence in DNA is TGTGCCAGCAGCTTGGCCGGGACAGCTGAAGCTTTCTTT.